This TCR beta chain was profiled in a study of CD8+ T cells in alopecia areata. Regarding the study as a whole: More clonal than normal scalp was lesional scalp, particularly alopecia totalis/universalis. Scalp samples also contribute reads from the resident alphabeta T cells found in normal skin.

Note on this clone: What it binds is not known.

Stated treatment: oral pan-JAK inhibitor, 5-10 mg twice daily. Peripheral blood and lesional scalp punch biopsies came from alopecia areata patients. cDNA prepared by RNA extraction and subsequent reverse transcription served as the template for sequencing. Sequenced by immunoSEQ multiplex PCR; TCRdb stores in-frame clones only, minus some. The profile covers roughly 92,000 clones, with just over 70% appearing a single time and 17% taken by the ten largest. The starting material was CD8+ T cells sorted from blood, obtained around week 44, from a patient treated with tofacitinib. The TCR was taken from a human donor with alopecia areata.

CDR3 DNA: TGTGCCAGCAGGCTCCAGGATAATCAGCCCCAGCATTTT. Amino acid sequence: CASRLQDNQPQHF. This rearrangement joins TRBV27 to TRBJ1-5; D uncertain. Trimming left V 6 bases short and J 4 bases short, with 10 bases between. In germline, CDR1 is MNHEY, CDR2 SMNVEV (reference sequence). This CDR3 has 13 residues.